Below, one TCR beta chain is given with its context. MiXCR, run by TCRdb on the multiplex PCR reads, gives a single entry per CDR3 protein. Of hundreds of thousands of distinct CDR3 sequences listed, 32% are singletons. The lymph nodes were axillary draining lymph nodes from breast cancer patients. This sample was taken from a study of breast tumors, draining lymph nodes, adjacent tissues. The CDR3 extends over 16 amino acids. J was trimmed by 6 bases and V by 0 bases; bases with no gene match: 4. CDR1 LNHDA and CDR2 SQIVND come from the germline V gene (reference sequence). The sample comprised axillary lymph node tissue. V gene TRBV19 combines with J gene TRBJ2-3, with TRBD2 matching 12 bases. The source is a female donor with breast cancer. Some clones in this sample may be carry-over from other donors' samples. The CDR3 sequence is CASSIEASGRADTQYF. CDR3 nucleotide sequence: TGTGCCAGTAGTATAGAGGCTAGCGGGAGGGCGGATACGCAGTATTTT.